Presented here are 7 T cell receptor beta chains from one specimen sequenced in a study of cytomegalovirus exposure and HLA in healthy donors (TCRdb year 2017). The library was generated by the immunoSEQ multiplex PCR assay. The table was pulled from immuneACCESS by TCRdb, which kept in-frame rearrangements only. Such tables lose some clones; where checked, under half of the loss comes from unresolved V genes, and the rest has no known cause. This sample lists under 350,000 clones; 86% were detected once. About 1% of the sample goes to the ten largest clones. Sequencing was done on a sample of PBMCs. Source of these receptors: a woman aged 18 to 35 in good health and CMV-seronegative.

The gene calls are TRBV7-9 and TRBJ2-7; tentatively, D is TRBD1 (6 bases). The germline V gene has CDR1 SEHNR and CDR2 FQNEAQ (reference sequence). This CDR3 has 16 residues. V lost 5 bases, J lost 2 bases, and 19 bases lay in between. CDR3 residues: CASSETTGLRTYEQYF. The CDR3 nucleotides read TGTGCCAGCAGCGAGACTACAGGGTTGCGGACCTACGAGCAGTACTTC.

The V call is TRBV18, the J call TRBJ2-7, with 9 bases lining up with TRBD1. J was trimmed by 4 bases and V by 6 bases; bases with no gene match: 4. Per the germline V gene, CDR1 is KGHSH and CDR2 is LQKENI. The CDR3 runs to 13 residues. CDR3 nucleotide sequence: TGTGCCAGCTCCGACAGGGGGGTGTACGAGCAGTACTTC. Translation: CASSDRGVYEQYF.

The chain uses TRBV7-6 and TRBJ2-7, with D perhaps matching TRBD1 (6 bases). The CDR3 length is 15 residues. Trimming took 5 bases from V and 4 from J, leaving 18 bases between them. The germline V gene encodes CDR1 SGHVS and CDR2 FNYEAQ. CDR3 bases: TGTGCCAGCAGCGTCGGGACAATGGGGTTATACGAGCAGTACTTC. The encoded protein is CASSVGTMGLYEQYF.

The V call is TRBV4-1, the J call TRBJ2-1; 7 bases agree with TRBD1. This CDR3 has 14 residues. V shed 4 bases, J shed 8 bases, and the junction held 8 bases outside the gene matches. The germline CDR1 and CDR2 sequences are MGHRA and YSYEKL. The CDR3 DNA is TGCGCCAGCAGCCGGGACAGCCCAGGGGATGAGCAGTTCTTC. It is translated as CASSRDSPGDEQFF.

The CDR3 loop is CASRSGGGEQFF. CDR3 bases: TGTGCCAGCAGGTCAGGGGGCGGCGAGCAGTTCTTC. V usage is TRBV28 and J usage is TRBJ2-1; TRBD1 agrees at 8 bases. Germline V gene lookup returns CDR1 MDHEN and CDR2 SYDVKM. V lost 6 bases and J lost 10; bases outside the gene matches: 5. The CDR3 totals 12 residues.

The rearrangement links TRBV5-6 to TRBJ1-3; D gene unclear. The germline V gene encodes CDR1 SGHDT and CDR2 YYEEEE. CDR3 size: 14 residues. Trimming shortened V by 1 base and J by 2 bases, and 7 bases separated the two germline ends. The CDR3 nucleotides read TGTGCCAGCAGCTTGTACGGTACTGGAAACACCATATATTTT. Translating gives CASSLYGTGNTIYF.

J is TRBJ1-5 and V is TRBV7-2; 7 bases are shared with TRBD1. The CDR3 length is 14 residues. From germline, CDR1 is SGHTA and CDR2 FQGNSA. V shed 5 bases, J shed 3 bases, and the junction held 4 bases outside the gene matches. The CDR3 nucleotides read TGTGCCAGCAGCCCTGACAGGGTCAATCAGCCCCAGCATTTT. It codes for CASSPDRVNQPQHF.